One and the same sample provided the 12 T cell receptor beta chains below, sequenced in a study of blood T cells in healthy people across ages. Combining a sample-barcoded 5' primer with a J-beta primer mix, a second PCR ran for about 7 to 11 cycles. In TCRdb, the 5' RACE reads were re-called with MiXCR into one record per CDR3 protein. Of about 800,000 distinct CDR3 sequences in the sample, about three fifths were seen once. Source material: blood. The receptor source for this set is a man aged 25 to 40 in good health.

This chain joins TRBV18 and TRBJ2-1, with D maybe TRBD1 (6 bases). CDR1 is KGHSH, CDR2 LQKENI, per germline. This CDR3 region has 15 residues. The germline V and J ends were trimmed by 6 bases and 7 bases, with 19 bases remaining between them. CDR3 coding DNA: TGTGCCAGCTCGACGGGGTACAGGGTGGAAAATGAGCAGTTCTTC. This encodes CASSTGYRVENEQFF.

This clonotype has only a few counts. The CDR3 sequence is CAISESWEQFF. In nucleotides, the CDR3 is TGTGCCATCAGTGAGTCGTGGGAGCAGTTCTTC. The gene calls are TRBV10-3 and TRBJ2-1; D call uncertain. With 0 bases removed from V and 10 bases from J, the gap between germline ends came to 4 bases. The CDR3 is 11 residues long. The germline CDR1 and CDR2 sequences are ENHRY and SYGVKD.

The rearrangement uses TRBV20-1 and TRBJ2-4; D gene uncertain. CDR1 is DFQATT, CDR2 SNEGSKA, per germline (reference sequence). V shed 0 bases and J shed 1 base, with 10 bases lying between them. This CDR3 has 15 amino acids. The CDR3 sequence is CSARDPERAKNIQYF. The CDR3 nucleotides are TGCAGTGCTAGAGATCCTGAGCGTGCCAAAAACATTCAGTACTTC.

This clonotype was counted a few times. V is TRBV18 and J is TRBJ2-7, with D maybe TRBD2 (5 bases). V was trimmed by 3 bases and J by 0 bases, leaving 12 bases between them. CDR3 size: 15 residues. Germline lookup yields CDR1 KGHSH and CDR2 LQKENI. CDR3 in amino acids: CASSPALRDSYEQYF. CDR3 in DNA: TGTGCCAGCTCACCCGCTCTGAGGGACTCCTACGAGCAGTACTTC.

The CDR3 DNA reads as TGCAGCGTTTTTGAACAGGGGAAGGAAGGCTATGGCTACACCTTC. Protein product: CSVFEQGKEGYGYTF. This rearrangement joins TRBV29-1 to TRBJ1-2; 7 nucleotides match TRBD1. V lost 5 bases to trimming and J lost 4 bases; unmatched junction nucleotides: 13. Germline CDR1 is SQVTM and CDR2 is ANQGSEA. The CDR3 covers 15 residues.

The chain couples TRBV11-1 to TRBJ2-7, with 8 bases that match TRBD1. The length of the CDR3 is 16 residues. Per germline, CDR1 SGHAT and CDR2 FQDESV (reference sequence). Trimming cost V 5 bases and J 2 bases; bases outside gene matches: 11. The CDR3 is CASSPNRDRSPYEQYF. Written as DNA, the CDR3 is TGTGCCAGCAGCCCTAACCGGGACAGGAGCCCCTACGAGCAGTACTTC.

V is TRBV20-1 and J is TRBJ2-7; D is ambiguous. V was clipped by 3 bases and J by 6 bases, with 15 bases between them. CDR1 and CDR2 (germline): DFQATT, SNEGSKA (reference sequence). The CDR3 has 13 amino acids. The CDR3 DNA is TGCAGTGCTAGCGTGGGTCTCGGCGGCGAGCAGTACTTC. As protein: CSASVGLGGEQYF.

This clonotype has just a few counts. This chain links TRBV5-1 with TRBJ2-1; unclear D gene. Between the trimmed V and J ends, which lost 1 base and 7 bases, there was a span of 12 bases. This CDR3 has 14 amino acids. Germline V gene lookup returns CDR1 SGHRS and CDR2 YFSETQ. The DNA of the CDR3 is TGCGCCAGCAGCTTGTTCGGCAAAGGGAATGAGCAGTTCTTC. This encodes CASSLFGKGNEQFF.

The rearrangement links TRBV20-1 to TRBJ1-5; no reliable D call. V lost 6 bases to trimming and J lost 3 bases, with 12 bases between them. The CDR3 contains 13 residues. Germline V gene sequence: CDR1 DFQATT, CDR2 SNEGSKA (reference sequence). CDR3 sequence: CSAPRGINQPQHF. The DNA of the CDR3 is TGCAGTGCCCCCCGGGGTATCAATCAGCCCCAGCATTTT.

This clonotype was observed many times. This rearrangement joins TRBV7-2 to TRBJ2-5; D may be TRBD2 (5 bases). CDR1 is SGHTA and CDR2 is FQGNSA in the germline V gene. This CDR3 spans 14 amino acids. V was cut by 5 bases and J by 5 bases, with 15 bases left in between. The chain's CDR3 is CASSRSSGGETQYF. Here the CDR3 DNA reads TGTGCCAGCAGCCGCTCTTCTGGCGGGGAGACCCAGTACTTC.

The CDR3 nucleotides are TGCGCCAGCAGCTTGGAGCAGGGTCACACTGAAGCTTTCTTT. Protein product: CASSLEQGHTEAFF. The chain has TRBV5-1 and TRBJ1-1; D might be TRBD1 (5 bases). V gave up 0 bases and J gave up 3 bases, with 9 bases separating them. Germline V lookup: CDR1 SGHRS, CDR2 YFSETQ. CDR3 length: 14 amino acids.

The chain combines TRBV10-1 with TRBJ2-5; a possible D gene is TRBD1 (6 bases). The CDR3 contains 17 residues. Per germline, CDR1 WNHNN and CDR2 SYGVQD (reference sequence). Between the trimmed V and J ends, which lost 3 bases and 1 base, there was a span of 18 bases. CDR3 sequence reads: CASSDSWTRGVQETQYF. The DNA of the CDR3 is TGCGCCAGCAGTGACAGCTGGACCAGGGGAGTCCAAGAGACCCAGTACTTC.